The T cell receptor beta chain under discussion was sequenced for a study of technical replicates of blood from several donors. The CDR3 is made up of 17 amino acids. V gave up 0 bases and J gave up 10 bases; unmatched junction bases: 9. The V gene's germline CDR1 is SGHAT and CDR2 FQNNGV. Produced via immunoSEQ multiplex PCR; TCRdb's table is partial and in-frame only. This sample carries over 55,000 clones, 70% to 90% of them seen once, and the ten largest clones take roughly 5.2%. The source is a human donor in good health. Some clones in this sample may be carry-over from other donors' samples. Sample: PBMCs. The gene calls are TRBV11-2 and TRBJ2-1; 13 bases map to TRBD2. CDR3 nucleotides: TGTGCCAGCAGCTTAGACCCGGGACTAGCGGGGCCTGGGGAGCAGTTCTTC. Its protein product is CASSLDPGLAGPGEQFF.